Given below is one T cell receptor beta chain in context. These data come from a study of blood T cell repertoires in COVID-19. Study context: Samples came from the United States, Italy and Spain, spanning acute and convalescent COVID-19. T cells, B-cell-depleted T cells, or PBMCs provided the cDNA or gDNA that served as material.

Produced via immunoSEQ multiplex PCR; TCRdb's table is partial and in-frame only. The data show about 46,000 clones, roughly nine tenths seen once. The V and J ends lost 6 bases and 1 base, in that order; junction bases with no gene match: 11. CDR1 and CDR2 from the germline V gene are SGHAT and FQNNGV. CDR3 length equals 18 residues. The clonotype was recovered from a man aged 65 to 85 with active COVID-19. The chain joins TRBV11-2 to TRBJ2-4, with TRBD2 matching 11 bases. The sequencing sample was made of peripheral blood. CDR3 nucleotides: TGTGCCAGCAGGGGCCTAGCGGGAGGCCCGGGGGCCAAAAACATTCAGTACTTC. It specifies CASRGLAGGPGAKNIQYF. Variable domain in full (rest from reference TRBV11-2 and TRBJ2-4): EAGVAQSPRYKIIEKRQSVAFWCNPISGHATLYWYQQILGQGPKLLIQFQNNGVVDDSQLPKDRFSAERLKGVDSTLKIQPAKLEDSAVYLCASRGLAGGPGAKNIQYFGAGTRLSVL.